One sample yielded the 9 T cell receptor beta chains listed below, sequenced in a study of T-cell reconstitution after alpha-beta-depleted transplantation in children. This sample's TCRbeta library carried unique molecular identifier barcodes. TCRdb passed the PCR reads through MiXCR, listing each CDR3 protein once. The table lists over 550,000 distinct CDR3 sequences, roughly a tenth of them singletons. Sequenced material: PBMCs from the stem cell graft donor, taken from the stem cell graft. The receptors derive from a human donor who donated a stem cell graft to a child with acute myeloid leukemia.

There are a few counts of this clonotype. CDR3 in amino acids: CAIRQNNEQFF. The CDR3 nucleotides are TGTGCCATCCGACAGAACAATGAGCAGTTCTTC. V gene TRBV24-1 combines with J gene TRBJ2-1; D is perhaps TRBD1 (5 bases). The V gene's germline CDR1 is KGHDR and CDR2 SFDVKD. The CDR3 loop spans 11 amino acids. V was clipped by 11 bases and J by 5 bases, with 9 bases between them.

The V call is TRBV19, the J call TRBJ2-3; D might be TRBD1 (6 bases). V was clipped by 6 bases and J by 3 bases, with 16 bases between them. The CDR3 is made up of 15 amino acids. Germline V gene lookup returns CDR1 LNHDA and CDR2 SQIVND (reference sequence). The CDR3 nucleotides read TGTGCCAGTAGAGGCGTTGGGACACCGACAGATACGCAGTATTTT. The encoded protein is CASRGVGTPTDTQYF. Full variable domain (missing parts from reference TRBV19 and TRBJ2-3): DGGITQSPKYLFRKEGQNVTLSCEQNLNHDAMYWYRQDPGQGLRLIYYSQIVNDFQKGDIAEGYSVSREKKESFPLTVTSAQKNPTAFYLCASRGVGTPTDTQYFGPGTRLTVL.

This clonotype came up many times. The chain links TRBV18 to TRBJ2-5; either TRBD1 or TRBD2 may fit D (5 bases each). Between the trimmed V and J ends, which lost 4 bases and 4 bases, there was a span of 13 bases. Germline lookup yields CDR1 KGHSH and CDR2 LQKENI. CDR3 length equals 14 residues. The CDR3 sequence is CASSRGEMGETQYF. CDR3 nucleotide sequence: TGTGCCAGCTCACGAGGGGAGATGGGAGAGACCCAGTACTTC. Full variable domain (missing parts from reference TRBV18 and TRBJ2-5): NAGVMQNPRHLVRRRGQEARLRCSPMKGHSHVYWYRQLPEEGLKFMVYLQKENIIDESGMPKERFSAEFPKEGPSILRIQQVVRGDSAAYFCASSRGEMGETQYFGPGTRLLVL.

V and J are TRBV9 and TRBJ2-7; D not certain. Trimming removed 0 bases from V and 5 bases from J, with 9 bases in between. The CDR3 covers 13 residues. Germline V gene data show CDR1 as SGDLS and CDR2 as YYNGEE. The CDR3 region is CASSVEPSNEQYF. In DNA, the CDR3 is TGTGCCAGCAGCGTAGAGCCCAGCAACGAGCAGTACTTC.

The CDR3 nucleotides read TGTGCCAGCAGCCAAGTCAGGGAGCGGAGCAATGAGCAGTTCTTC. Translating gives CASSQVRERSNEQFF. V usage is TRBV3-1 and J usage is TRBJ2-1, with D perhaps being TRBD1 or TRBD2 (5 bases each). The CDR3 contains 15 residues. The V gene lost 1 base and the J gene lost 6 bases, with 13 bases spanning the gap. The V gene's germline CDR1 is LGHDT and CDR2 YNNKEL (reference sequence).

This sequence joins TRBV7-6 and TRBJ1-3, with TRBD1 matching 9 bases. The CDR3 is 16 amino acids. Trimming cost V 5 bases and J 0 bases; bases outside gene matches: 5. The germline V gene encodes CDR1 SGHVS and CDR2 FNYEAQ. CDR3 sequence reads: CASSPLQGASGNTIYF. CDR3 DNA sequence: TGTGCCAGCAGCCCGTTACAGGGGGCCTCTGGAAACACCATATATTTT.

CDR3 sequence: CSVGGMGYGYTF. CDR3 DNA: TGCAGCGTTGGAGGGATGGGGTATGGCTACACCTTC. The chain is built from TRBV29-1 and TRBJ1-2, with unresolved D. Looked up from germline, CDR1 is SQVTM and CDR2 is ANQGSEA. The CDR3 is 12 amino acids. The V end lost 4 bases, the J end lost 5 bases, and 11 bases lay between the germline ends.

This clonotype turned up a few times. V is TRBV9 and J is TRBJ1-1; possibly TRBD1 for D (6 bases). The CDR3 consists of 14 residues. The germline gives CDR1 SGDLS, CDR2 YYNGEE. V lost 4 bases and J 3 bases, leaving 13 bases between the germline ends. Written as DNA, the CDR3 is TGTGCCAGCAGCACCCGACAGGACTACACTGAAGCTTTCTTT. This gives the protein CASSTRQDYTEAFF.

The J gene is TRBJ2-3, the V gene TRBV7-9, with D maybe TRBD2 (6 bases). Trimming took off 6 bases at V and 10 bases at J, with 17 bases between the two ends. CDR1 and CDR2 (germline): SEHNR, FQNEAQ (reference sequence). This CDR3 is 13 amino acids long. CDR3: CASSPSGGASQYF. CDR3 nucleotides: TGTGCCAGCAGTCCCTCCGGCGGGGCGTCGCAGTATTTT.